The 13 T cell receptor beta chains below were found in one sample sequenced in a study of blood T cell repertoires in COVID-19. Profiling relied on immunoSEQ multiplex PCR, and the TCRdb table lists in-frame clones only, not all of them. Of about 160,000 clones in the sample, 80% are singletons; the top ten hold less than 4%. Sequencing was carried out using PBMCs or T cells enriched from blood (not recorded which). These receptors were collected from a woman aged 60-75 years who had recovered from COVID-19.

V usage is TRBV7-9 and J usage is TRBJ1-3; D is unclear. Germline loops: CDR1 SEHNR, CDR2 FQNEAQ (reference sequence). The CDR3 is 15 residues long. V lost 1 base and J 4 bases, leaving 11 bases between the germline ends. The CDR3 sequence: CASSLVPKTGNTIYF. The CDR3 region has the DNA TGTGCCAGCAGCTTAGTCCCGAAGACAGGAAACACCATATATTTT.

The rearrangement joins TRBV10-3 to TRBJ2-3; possible D gene TRBD1, 6 bases. Germline CDR1 and CDR2: ENHRY and SYGVKD. CDR3 length equals 14 residues. The V end was cut by 6 bases, the J end by 0 bases, with 10 bases between. DNA for the CDR3: TGTGCCATCAGGGGAGACAGGAGCACAGATACGCAGTATTTT. It yields the protein CAIRGDRSTDTQYF.

J is TRBJ1-4 and V is TRBV2, with 10 bases aligning to TRBD1. CDR1 is SNHLY and CDR2 is FYNNEI in the germline V gene. The CDR3 is 15 residues long. Trimming at V came to 11 bases and at J to 0 bases, leaving 6 bases not matched to a gene. CDR3 loop: CAVRQGAATNEKLFF. CDR3 in DNA: TGTGCCGTTCGACAGGGGGCAGCAACTAATGAAAAACTGTTTTTT.

This clone has a handful of counts. V and J are TRBV5-1 and TRBJ2-5; 7 bases map to TRBD2. This CDR3 has 16 amino acids. Per germline, CDR1 SGHRS and CDR2 YFSETQ. The V segment lost 3 bases and the J segment 1 base; nucleotides outside the gene matches: 9. The CDR3 sequence is CASSWGGGSSQETQYF. CDR3 coding DNA: TGCGCCAGCAGCTGGGGCGGGGGTTCTTCCCAAGAGACCCAGTACTTC.

The gene calls are TRBV29-1 and TRBJ1-2; TRBD1 matches 8 bases. Germline values: CDR1 SQVTM, CDR2 ANQGSEA. CDR3 length: 11 amino acids. V was clipped by 6 bases and J by 7 bases; unmatched bases: 4. Here the CDR3 reads CSVLGQGGYTF. CDR3 coding DNA: TGCAGCGTCCTCGGACAGGGTGGCTACACCTTC.

J is TRBJ1-1 and V is TRBV7-9, with TRBD1 matching 11 bases. Germline V gene data show CDR1 as SEHNR and CDR2 as FQNEAQ (reference sequence). CDR3 length: 18 amino acids. Unmatched junction bases numbered 12, after V lost 5 bases and J lost 1 base. DNA for the CDR3: TGTGCCAGCAGCCCTAGCCCTGGGGACAGGGGGAGGAACACTGAAGCTTTCTTT. As protein: CASSPSPGDRGRNTEAFF.

The sample holds one count of this clone. The J gene is TRBJ2-7, the V gene TRBV4-1; possibly TRBD1 for D (6 bases). The CDR3 totals 16 residues. Germline V CDR1 and CDR2: MGHRA, YSYEKL. Trimming took 4 bases from V and 4 from J, leaving 20 bases between them. The CDR3 is CASSPPGTWKIYEQYF. The CDR3 coding sequence is TGCGCCAGCAGCCCCCCCGGGACATGGAAGATTTACGAGCAGTACTTC.

The chain links TRBV4-1 to TRBJ2-1, with TRBD2 as a possible D gene (6 bases). Trimming took off 2 bases at V and 10 bases at J, with 21 bases between the two ends. From germline, CDR1 is MGHRA and CDR2 YSYEKL. The CDR3 covers 16 residues. CDR3 residues: CASSQLWGVKIGEQFF. CDR3 DNA sequence: TGCGCCAGCAGCCAACTCTGGGGGGTCAAGATCGGGGAGCAGTTCTTC.

This clone was detected only once. The CDR3 loop is CASSARTGGQETQYF. DNA of the CDR3: TGTGCCAGTAGTGCCCGGACAGGGGGTCAAGAGACCCAGTACTTC. V is TRBV19 and J is TRBJ2-5; 10 bases are shared with TRBD1. With 5 bases clipped from V and 2 bases from J, the junction kept 5 bases outside the gene matches. Germline assignment: CDR1 LNHDA and CDR2 SQIVND (reference sequence). The CDR3 length is 15 residues.

In this sample, this clone turned up once. The chain joins TRBV25-1 to TRBJ1-6, with 7 nucleotides matching TRBD1. Germline V gives CDR1 MGHDK, CDR2 SYGVNS. V shed 3 bases and J 8 bases; nucleotides not matched to a gene: 7. The CDR3 is 15 residues long. In DNA, the CDR3 is TGTGCCAGCAGTGAGACAGGGTATAGTTATTCACCCCTCCACTTT. Protein product: CASSETGYSYSPLHF.

Details on this clone: The same CDR3 can be traced to other DNA sequences in this sample. The chain links TRBV19 to TRBJ2-1; 9 positions agree with TRBD1. Germline V gives CDR1 LNHDA, CDR2 SQIVND (reference sequence). Trimming cost V 3 bases and J 7 bases; bases outside gene matches: 4. The CDR3 contains 14 residues. The CDR3 nucleotides read TGTGCCAGTAGTATCGGGACAGGGTATAATGAGCAGTTCTTC. Protein: CASSIGTGYNEQFF.

This chain connects TRBV14 to TRBJ2-1; no clear D. Trimming left V 0 bases short and J 0 bases short, with 9 bases between. Germline-derived CDR1 and CDR2 are SGHDN and FVKESK. This CDR3 has 16 amino acids. CDR3 protein: CASSQDPFSSYNEQFF. CDR3 in DNA: TGTGCCAGCAGCCAAGATCCCTTCAGCTCCTACAATGAGCAGTTCTTC.

The chain links TRBV11-2 to TRBJ1-5; D not certain. Germline loops: CDR1 SGHAT, CDR2 FQNNGV. The V end was cut by 1 base, the J end by 0 bases, with 7 bases between. The CDR3 is 15 amino acids. The chain's CDR3 is CASSLGQLSNQPQHF. The CDR3 coding sequence is TGTGCCAGCAGCTTAGGACAACTTAGCAATCAGCCCCAGCATTTT.